Here is one T cell receptor beta chain with its context. No antigen is known for it. Sample time point: pre-treatment baseline. With 4 bases clipped from V and 2 bases from J, the junction kept 8 bases outside the gene matches. Germline values: CDR1 MNHEY, CDR2 SMNVEV (reference sequence). This CDR3 is 16 amino acids long. The data originate from a study of blood T cell dynamics during melanoma immunotherapy. Study observations and caveats: The study could not tell melanoma-specific clones from general immune activation.

Repertoires were generated with immunoSEQ multiplex PCR, while TCRdb's copy carries only in-frame clones and drops some. This table holds thousands of clones, around 81% found once. This sequence originates from a human donor with melanoma. The V and J genes are TRBV27 and TRBJ2-7; 10 bases map to TRBD2. The source material was blood, sampled from a patient treated with checkpoint blockade. CDR3 nucleotide sequence: TGTGCCAGCAGTTACCGGACTAGCGGCCCAGCCTACGAGCAGTACTTC. Protein: CASSYRTSGPAYEQYF.